These T cell receptor beta chains were read from a single sample in a study of cytotoxic CD8 clonotypes in ibrutinib-treated CLL. Profiled with immunoSEQ multiplex PCR; TCRdb holds only in-frame clones, not every one. The table lists approximately 26,000 clones, over 75% of them singletons. The sequenced sample was PBMCs, obtained after 24 months of ibrutinib treatment. Every receptor here comes from a human donor with chronic lymphocytic leukemia. Both conserved end residues are part of each CDR3. A D gene is named only where the DNA matches it firmly. Size tells how often a clone was seen (once, few, many) or the class of an expanded clone, and some rows leave it out.

D	V	J	size	DNA	CDR3
TRBD1	TRBV19	TRBJ1-5	-	TGTGCCAGTAGTATAGAACTGACAGGGATACTACAGCCCCAGCATTTT	CASSIELTGILQPQHF
-	TRBV15	TRBJ2-1	-	TGTGCCACCAGCAGAGATCGGCAGGGTGGGCATGAGCAGTTCTTC	CATSRDRQGGHEQFF
TRBD1	TRBV7-3	TRBJ1-6	-	TGTGCCAGCAGCTTAGACAGGGCAGATAATTCACCCCTCCACTTT	CASSLDRADNSPLHF
TRBD2	TRBV5-1	TRBJ2-2	-	TGCGCCAGCTTCCCCGGGACTAAGAACACCGGGGAGCTGTTTTTT	CASFPGTKNTGELFF
TRBD2	TRBV5-6	TRBJ2-7	-	TGTGCCAGCAGCTTGGCCGGGGGGGCTGGATACGAGCAGTACTTC	CASSLAGGAGYEQYF
TRBD1	TRBV2	TRBJ2-7	-	TGTGCCAGCCTAGGGGACAGTGAATACGAGCAGTACTTC	CASLGDSEYEQYF
-	TRBV7-9	TRBJ2-5	once	TGTGCCAGCAGCATTTCGCGGGGTTTTGAGACCCAGTACTTC	CASSISRGFETQYF
-	TRBV6-1	TRBJ1-3	-	TGTGCCAGCAGGGAAACAGGGCTCTCTGGAAACACCATATATTTT	CASRETGLSGNTIYF
TRBD1	TRBV29-1	TRBJ2-5	once	TGCAGCGTTGAACCGGGGACAGCACAAGAGACCCAGTACTTC	CSVEPGTAQETQYF
-	TRBV11-2	TRBJ2-5	-	TGTGCCAGCAGCTTAGACCAGGGTTTGGGGGCGGTGGCCCAGTACTTC	CASSLDQGLGAVAQYF
-	TRBV29-1	TRBJ2-5	-	TGCAGCGATTCGGGCCGGCGCGGGACCCAGTACTTC	CSDSGRRGTQYF
TRBD2	TRBV29-1	TRBJ2-3	-	TGCAGCGTCCTAGCGGGGGGGCTGGATACGCAGTATTTT	CSVLAGGLDTQYF
-	TRBV7-6	TRBJ1-3	-	TGTGCCAGCAGCTTACGAGGGGCTGGAAACACCATATATTTT	CASSLRGAGNTIYF
-	TRBV2	TRBJ1-1	-	TGTGCCAGTATGACAGGATGGGGCACTGAAGCTTTCTTT	CASMTGWGTEAFF
-	TRBV29-1	TRBJ2-7	-	TGCAGCGTTACCACAAGATCCTACGAGCAGTACTTC	CSVTTRSYEQYF
-	TRBV2	TRBJ2-7	-	TGTGCCAGCAGACCCGACGGCTACGAGCAGTACTTC	CASRPDGYEQYF
TRBD2	TRBV6-5	TRBJ2-5	-	TGTGCCAGCAGTTACGTGGGGAGGGTCGGGACCCAGTACTTC	CASSYVGRVGTQYF
-	TRBV21-1	TRBJ1-3	-	TGTGCCAGCAGCAAAGCCGGGGGGACAGGAGGAAACACCATATATTTT	CASSKAGGTGGNTIYF
TRBD1	TRBV19	TRBJ1-1	-	TGTGCCAGTAGTTCCTACCAGGGGGCGCACACTGAAGCTTTCTTT	CASSSYQGAHTEAFF
TRBD2	TRBV12-5	TRBJ2-3	-	TGTGCTAGTGGGTATAGGACTAGCGGGGGGCTCACAGATACGCAGTATTTT	CASGYRTSGGLTDTQYF
-	TRBV27	TRBJ2-1	-	TGTGCCAGCAGTTTAGGGGGGACCTACAATGAGCAGTTCTTC	CASSLGGTYNEQFF
-	TRBV6-6	TRBJ2-5	-	TGTGCCAGCAGTTACGACTCGTACCAAGAGACCCAGTACTTC	CASSYDSYQETQYF
-	TRBV5-5	TRBJ1-1	-	TGTGCCAGCAGCTTCCGGGGGCAAAAGGCTTTCTTT	CASSFRGQKAFF
TRBD2	TRBV28	TRBJ2-7	few	TGTGCCACCGAACTAGCGGGGAATCCCTACGAGCAGTACTTC	CATELAGNPYEQYF
-	TRBV6-5	TRBJ1-1	-	TGTGCCAGCAGTTCGAGGAGGGGGGCTTCCACTGAAGCTTTCTTT	CASSSRRGASTEAFF
-	TRBV10-3	TRBJ2-7	few	TGTGCCATCAGTCCGGGGGACCTCTTCGAGCAGTACTTC	CAISPGDLFEQYF
-	TRBV7-2	TRBJ2-5	-	TGTGCCAGCAGCTTAGCGGCTTATAGTTTAGGGACCCAGTACTTC	CASSLAAYSLGTQYF
-	TRBV5-1	TRBJ1-4	few	TGCGCCAGCAGCTACGGGGGTGGGGATGAAAAACTGTTTTTT	CASSYGGGDEKLFF
-	TRBV6-5	TRBJ2-2	few	TGTGCCAGCACTCCCCTCTTATTAACCGGGGAGCTGTTTTTT	CASTPLLLTGELFF
TRBD1	TRBV29-1	TRBJ2-3	-	TGCAGCGTTTCCGGGTCGGGGACAGTCACAGATACGCAGTATTTT	CSVSGSGTVTDTQYF
-	TRBV4-1	TRBJ2-4	-	TGCGCCAGCAGCCAGGAGGACGGAAACATTCAGTACTTC	CASSQEDGNIQYF
TRBD2	TRBV5-1	TRBJ2-3	-	TGCGCCAGCAGCTTGGTGGCTAGCGGCGCAGACACGCAGTATTTT	CASSLVASGADTQYF
-	TRBV5-5	TRBJ1-2	few	TGTGCCAGCAGCTTGGACTATGGCTACACCTTC	CASSLDYGYTF
TRBD2	TRBV4-2	TRBJ2-1	-	TGTGCCAGCAGCCAAGAGGAACTAGCGGGGGGCACAAGCTCCTACAATGAGCAGTTCTTC	CASSQEELAGGTSSYNEQFF
-	TRBV6-6	TRBJ2-5	-	TGTGCCAGCAGTTACGCACACCAAGAGACCCAGTACTTC	CASSYAHQETQYF
-	TRBV13	TRBJ1-4	once	TGTGCCAGCAGCGGCGGGGGTAATGAAAAACTGTTTTTT	CASSGGGNEKLFF
-	TRBV23-1	TRBJ2-7	-	TGCGCCAGCAGTCAAGCAGAAGGTCCCCACAGCTCTGAAGAGCAGTACTTC	CASSQAEGPHSSEEQYF
TRBD2	TRBV7-3	TRBJ2-1	-	TGTGCCAGCAGCTCCGGACTAGCGGGGTACAATGAGCAGTTCTTC	CASSSGLAGYNEQFF
TRBD1	TRBV11-3	TRBJ1-3	-	TGTGCCAGCAGCCCTGGACAGGGGGCTGGAAACACCATATATTTT	CASSPGQGAGNTIYF
-	TRBV27	TRBJ1-5	-	TGTGCCAGCAGTTTGACGCGAGACAATCAGCCCCAGCATTTT	CASSLTRDNQPQHF
-	TRBV18	TRBJ1-1	few	TGTGCCAGCTCGCCGGAGGCCGGCCTGAACACTGAAGCTTTCTTT	CASSPEAGLNTEAFF
-	TRBV5-4	TRBJ2-1	-	TGTGCCAGCAGCCGCGGAGCCTACAATGAGCAGTTCTTC	CASSRGAYNEQFF
TRBD1	TRBV5-6	TRBJ2-7	-	TGTGCCAGCAGCCCGGACAGGGCCCACGAGCAGTACTTC	CASSPDRAHEQYF
-	TRBV29-1	TRBJ2-5	once	TGCAGCGTGGGACTGTTACAAGAGACCCAGTACTTC	CSVGLLQETQYF
-	TRBV27	TRBJ2-1	-	TGTGCCAGCAGCAGGGGTCAGAGCTCCTACAATGAGCAGTTCTTC	CASSRGQSSYNEQFF
-	TRBV21-1	TRBJ1-5	-	TGTGCCAGCAGCCAATCAGATCAGCCCCAGCATTTT	CASSQSDQPQHF
-	TRBV13	TRBJ1-5	few	TGTGCCAGCAGCTTAGGGGCTCAGCCCCAGCATTTT	CASSLGAQPQHF
TRBD1	TRBV10-3	TRBJ1-2	-	TGTGCCATCCAGGCAGGGGGCCGAAACTATGGCTACACCTTC	CAIQAGGRNYGYTF
TRBD2	TRBV7-2	TRBJ2-7	-	TGTGCCAGCAGCTTAGTTGTTAGCGGGGTCTCCTACGAGCAGTACTTC	CASSLVVSGVSYEQYF
-	TRBV7-6	TRBJ1-4	-	TGTGCCAGCAGCTTAGTCGGGCAAGGTGGTGAAAAACTGTTTTTT	CASSLVGQGGEKLFF
TRBD1	TRBV27	TRBJ1-6	few	TGTGCCAGCAGCTCATCAGGGGGCGATTCACCCCTCCACTTT	CASSSSGGDSPLHF
TRBD2	TRBV7-2	TRBJ2-3	-	TGTGCCAGCAGCCGGACTAGCGGGGGGGGACTAGATACGCAGTATTTT	CASSRTSGGGLDTQYF
-	TRBV4-1	TRBJ1-2	-	TGCGCCAGCAGCCACGGGCAGGCCTATGGCTACACCTTC	CASSHGQAYGYTF
-	TRBV7-6	TRBJ2-2	-	TGTGCCAGCAGCTTAGATTTCGGACCCCCGAACACCGGGGAGCTGTTTTTT	CASSLDFGPPNTGELFF
-	TRBV5-8	TRBJ1-1	once	TGTGCCAGCAGCTTGCTGGGAACCCTGGGAGCTTTCTTT	CASSLLGTLGAFF
TRBD1	TRBV19	TRBJ1-2	-	TGTGCCACTAGCCGGGACAGGGGACCGGGAGGTTATGGCTACACCTTC	CATSRDRGPGGYGYTF
TRBD2	TRBV7-9	TRBJ2-1	-	TGTGCCAGCAGCACACCGGGACTAGACTACAATGAGCAGTTCTTC	CASSTPGLDYNEQFF
-	TRBV29-1	TRBJ1-1	-	TGCAGCGTTGAACTGGGCCTGAACACTGAAGCTTTCTTT	CSVELGLNTEAFF
-	TRBV13	TRBJ1-1	-	TGTGCCAGCAGCTTAGTGCAGGGTAAAAGAGCATCTAATGAAGCTTTCTTT	CASSLVQGKRASNEAFF
-	TRBV2	TRBJ2-6	-	TGTGCCAGCAGTGAATTCGGCTCTGGGGCCAACGTCCTGACTTTC	CASSEFGSGANVLTF